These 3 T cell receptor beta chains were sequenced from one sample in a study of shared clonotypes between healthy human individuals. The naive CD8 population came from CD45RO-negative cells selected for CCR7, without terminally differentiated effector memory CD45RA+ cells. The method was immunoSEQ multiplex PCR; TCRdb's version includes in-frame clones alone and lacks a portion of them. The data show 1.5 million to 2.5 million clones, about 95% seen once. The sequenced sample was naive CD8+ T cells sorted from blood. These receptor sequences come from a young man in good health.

The CDR3 nucleotides read TGTGCCTGGAGTGTACTGGACGGACCGAATGAAAAACTGTTTTTT. Protein product: CAWSVLDGPNEKLFF. J is TRBJ1-4 and V is TRBV30, with D unresolved. Trimming pared 0 bases from V and 5 bases from J, leaving 13 bases between. Germline CDR1 reads GTSNPN; CDR2 reads SVGIG (reference sequence). CDR3 size: 15 residues. Based on the CDR3 plus reference TRBV30 and TRBJ1-4, the full variable domain is SQTIHQWPATLVQPVGSPLSLECTVEGTSNPNLYWYRQAAGRGLQLLFYSVGIGQISSEVPQNLSASRPQDRQFILSSKKLLLSDSGFYLCAWSVLDGPNEKLFFGSGTQLSVL.

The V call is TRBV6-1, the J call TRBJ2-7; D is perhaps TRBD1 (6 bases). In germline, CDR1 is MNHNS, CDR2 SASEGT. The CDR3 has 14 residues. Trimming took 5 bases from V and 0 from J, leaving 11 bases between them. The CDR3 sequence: CASSFRDTSYEQYF. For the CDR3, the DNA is TGTGCCAGCAGTTTCCGGGACACCTCCTACGAGCAGTACTTC.

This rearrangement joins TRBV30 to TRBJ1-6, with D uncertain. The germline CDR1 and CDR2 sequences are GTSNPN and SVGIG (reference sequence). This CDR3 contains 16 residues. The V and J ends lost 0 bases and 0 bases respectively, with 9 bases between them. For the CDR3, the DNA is TGTGCCTGGAGTGTACACGGGGTCTCCTATAATTCACCCCTCCACTTT. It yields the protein CAWSVHGVSYNSPLHF.